The T cell receptor (beta chain) described here comes from a study of cytomegalovirus exposure and HLA in healthy donors. Study-level background: Previous work identified 95 million to 140 million unique TCR beta sequences from about 179 million T cells. Overall study findings and caveats: Later work found most CMV-associated TCR beta chains apparently HLA-restricted. Segments of the TCR beta V type were, in most cases, productive about 87% or about 30% of the time in an earlier analysis.

Each of the donors was a healthy bone marrow donor. Use of 60 Vbeta and 13 Jbeta primers characterized the PCR. This table comes from immunoSEQ multiplex PCR, and its TCRdb copy is limited to in-frame clones, with some not included. The sample data list some 130,000 clones. Note on this clone: As yet, its antigen is unknown.

The specimen was PBMCs. This clonotype was obtained from a man younger than 30 in good health and CMV-seronegative.

The CDR3 sequence: CASSLPGLGGTDTQYF. The CDR3, as DNA: TGTGCCAGCAGCTTACCGGGACTAGGGGGCACAGATACGCAGTATTTT. V gene TRBV5-6 combines with J gene TRBJ2-3; 8 bases align to TRBD2. Germline V lookup: CDR1 SGHDT, CDR2 YYEEEE. The V segment lost 2 bases and the J segment 1 base; nucleotides outside the gene matches: 6. The CDR3 has 16 amino acids.